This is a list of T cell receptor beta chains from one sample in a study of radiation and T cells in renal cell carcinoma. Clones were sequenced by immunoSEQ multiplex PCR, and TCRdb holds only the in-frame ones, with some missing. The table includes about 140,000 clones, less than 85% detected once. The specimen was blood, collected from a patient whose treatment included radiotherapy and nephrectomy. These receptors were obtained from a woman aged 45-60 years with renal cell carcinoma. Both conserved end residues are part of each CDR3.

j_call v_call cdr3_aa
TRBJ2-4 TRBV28 CASKLGGGQSGWAKNIQYF
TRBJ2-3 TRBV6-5 CASSYEAGTSTQYF
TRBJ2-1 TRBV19 CASSIGGVGEQFF
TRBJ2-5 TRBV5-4 CASSLDGTSQETQYF
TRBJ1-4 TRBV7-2 CASSLPGATNEKLFF
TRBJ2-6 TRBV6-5 CASSQGISGANVLTF
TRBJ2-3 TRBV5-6 CASSSRQALTQYF
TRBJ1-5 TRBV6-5 CASTGAGNQPQHF
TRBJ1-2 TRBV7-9 CASSLEGYYGYTF
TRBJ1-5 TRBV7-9 CASSSVFSNQPQHF
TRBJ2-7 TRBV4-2 CASSQEVETDAYEQYF
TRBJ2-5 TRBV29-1 CSVEDRGLGETQYF
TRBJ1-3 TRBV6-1 CASSETGPRGTIYF
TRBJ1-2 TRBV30 CAWSARRSGSYGYTF
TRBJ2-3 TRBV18 CASSPRARGDGTDTQYF
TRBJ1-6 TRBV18 CASSSQGLTTSPLHF
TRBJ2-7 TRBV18 CASSPRLDSSYEQYF
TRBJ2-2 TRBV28 CASRRTGGNAGELFF
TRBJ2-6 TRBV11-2 CASSQFQGPGANVLTF
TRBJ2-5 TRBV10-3 CATAIGSQETQYF
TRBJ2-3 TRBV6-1 CASGGTSEDTQYF
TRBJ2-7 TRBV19 CASSIGSLEQYF
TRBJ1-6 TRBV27 CASSPFGGSNSPLHF
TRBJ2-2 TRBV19 CASTPGTGQSGELFF
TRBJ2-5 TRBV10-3 CAIMAQETQYF
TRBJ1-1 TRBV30 CAWSARGGYTEAFF
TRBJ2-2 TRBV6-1 CASRLDSLNTGELFF
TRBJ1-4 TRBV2 CASRIGQGGDEKLFF
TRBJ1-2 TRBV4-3 CASSQDRARGGYYGYTF